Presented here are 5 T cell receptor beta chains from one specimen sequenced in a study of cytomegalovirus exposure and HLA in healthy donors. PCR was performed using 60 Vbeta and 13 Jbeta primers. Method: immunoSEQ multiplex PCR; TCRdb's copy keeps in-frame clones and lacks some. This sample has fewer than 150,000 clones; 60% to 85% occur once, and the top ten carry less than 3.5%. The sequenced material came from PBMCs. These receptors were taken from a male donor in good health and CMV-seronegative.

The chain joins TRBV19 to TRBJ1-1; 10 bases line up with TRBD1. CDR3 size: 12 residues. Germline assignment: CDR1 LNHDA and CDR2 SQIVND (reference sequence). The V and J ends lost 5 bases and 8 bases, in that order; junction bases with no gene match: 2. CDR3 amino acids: CASSVDRGEAFF. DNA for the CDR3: TGTGCCAGTAGTGTGGACAGGGGGGAAGCTTTCTTT.

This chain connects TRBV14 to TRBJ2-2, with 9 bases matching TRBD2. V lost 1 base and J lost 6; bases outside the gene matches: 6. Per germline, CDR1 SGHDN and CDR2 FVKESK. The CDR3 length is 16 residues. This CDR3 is CASSQVKERGAGELFF. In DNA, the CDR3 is TGTGCCAGCAGCCAAGTTAAGGAGCGGGGGGCCGGGGAGCTGTTTTTT.

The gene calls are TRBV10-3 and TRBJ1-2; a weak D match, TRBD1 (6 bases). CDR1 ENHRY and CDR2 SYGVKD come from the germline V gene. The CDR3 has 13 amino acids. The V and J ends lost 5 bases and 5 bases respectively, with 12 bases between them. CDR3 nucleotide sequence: TGTGCCATCAGTCGACAGGCGCGATATGGCTACACCTTC. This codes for CAISRQARYGYTF.

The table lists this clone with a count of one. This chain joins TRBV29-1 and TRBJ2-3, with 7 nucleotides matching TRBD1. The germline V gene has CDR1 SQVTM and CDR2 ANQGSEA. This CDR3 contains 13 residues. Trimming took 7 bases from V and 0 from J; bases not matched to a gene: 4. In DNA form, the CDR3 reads TGCAGCGGAACAGGGGTTAGCACAGATACGCAGTATTTT. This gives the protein CSGTGVSTDTQYF.

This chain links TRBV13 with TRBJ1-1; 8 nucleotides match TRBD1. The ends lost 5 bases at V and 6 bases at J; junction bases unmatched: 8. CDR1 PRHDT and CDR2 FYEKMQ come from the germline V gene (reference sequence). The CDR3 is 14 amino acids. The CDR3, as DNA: TGTGCCAGCAGCCCATCAGGGGGCGGGGCTGAAGCTTTCTTT. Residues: CASSPSGGGAEAFF.